Included here is one TCR beta chain sequence, with context. The authors' processing: The authors estimated nucleated cell counts from reference gene primer amplification. Produced via immunoSEQ multiplex PCR; TCRdb's table is partial and in-frame only. V, J and clone size were drawn from that table, and D and trimming were deduced from the DNA. The table lists around 450,000 clones, about 90% of them singletons. Cohorts were determined from participant-reported clinical history. Recovered participants had two consecutive negative NP/OP PCR tests, healthcare professional clearance, or symptom resolution. The data belong to a study of blood T cell repertoires in COVID-19. The CDR3 has 14 residues. Germline V gene lookup returns CDR1 MNHEY and CDR2 SMNVEV (reference sequence). Between the trimmed V and J ends, which lost 6 bases and 3 bases, there was a span of 14 bases.

The sample consisted of PBMCs or T cells enriched from blood (not recorded which). This receptor was identified in a woman aged 18-35 years who had recovered from COVID-19. This chain uses TRBV27 with TRBJ1-2; D gene uncertain. CDR3 amino acids: CASSPTLLYYGYTF. The DNA for the CDR3 is TGTGCCAGCAGCCCCACTCTTTTGTACTATGGCTACACCTTC.